The rows below give T cell receptor beta chains drawn from one sample of a study of cytomegalovirus exposure and HLA in healthy donors. TCRdb keeps only in-frame clones here, not all; method: immunoSEQ multiplex PCR. This table has more than 150,000 clones, roughly 81% appearing once. The sequenced sample was PBMCs. These receptors all come from a woman aged 18-29 years in good health and CMV-seronegative. CDR3s leave out the opening cysteine and the closing phenylalanine or tryptophan.

TRBJ2-7 TRBV28 ASTKREGSYEQY
TRBJ2-1 TRBV4-3 ASSREFGNEQF
TRBJ2-7 TRBV5-4 ASSPSGLAGPGYEQY
TRBJ1-5 TRBV6-5 ASRPGQAFNQPQH
TRBJ2-7 TRBV7-2 ASSPGTSYEQY
. TRBV5-4 ASSPGLAGGSAYEQY
TRBJ1-2 TRBV11-2 ASSLGREVDGYT
TRBJ1-2 TRBV5-1 ASSGGGPNYGYT
TRBJ2-3 TRBV5-1 ASSASGGTDTQY
TRBJ1-5 TRBV7-8 ASSINTGGLSQPQH
TRBJ2-7 TRBV28 ASSLQLAGGPLYEQY
TRBJ2-7 TRBV30 AWSPVLWDTTYEQY
TRBJ1-2 TRBV30 ASQGAQGYGYT
TRBJ2-2 TRBV7-3 ASSSGTPNTGELF
TRBJ1-6 TRBV6-4 ASSATGANSPLH
TRBJ2-5 TRBV15 ATSSYLAASETQY